The sequence of this TCR beta chain was determined in a study of CD8+ T cells in alopecia areata. Reverse transcription of extracted RNA yielded cDNA, which provided the sequencing template. Assay: immunoSEQ multiplex PCR; the TCRdb copy retains only in-frame clones and omits some. The table includes 150,000 or so clones, around three fifths detected once. The germline gives CDR1 KGHSH, CDR2 LQKENI. The CDR3 runs 16 residues. The ends lost 3 bases at V and 0 bases at J; junction bases unmatched: 2. Described treatment: oral pan-JAK inhibitor, 5-10 mg twice daily. This clone was counted between two and nine times.

The TCR originated in a human donor with alopecia areata. The chain couples TRBV18 to TRBJ1-5, with 10 bases aligning to TRBD1. Sequencing used CD4+ T cells sorted from blood, obtained at week 4, from a patient treated with tofacitinib. CDR3 amino acids: CASSPGTGDSNQPQHF. CDR3 in DNA: TGTGCCAGCTCACCCGGGACAGGGGATAGCAATCAGCCCCAGCATTTT.